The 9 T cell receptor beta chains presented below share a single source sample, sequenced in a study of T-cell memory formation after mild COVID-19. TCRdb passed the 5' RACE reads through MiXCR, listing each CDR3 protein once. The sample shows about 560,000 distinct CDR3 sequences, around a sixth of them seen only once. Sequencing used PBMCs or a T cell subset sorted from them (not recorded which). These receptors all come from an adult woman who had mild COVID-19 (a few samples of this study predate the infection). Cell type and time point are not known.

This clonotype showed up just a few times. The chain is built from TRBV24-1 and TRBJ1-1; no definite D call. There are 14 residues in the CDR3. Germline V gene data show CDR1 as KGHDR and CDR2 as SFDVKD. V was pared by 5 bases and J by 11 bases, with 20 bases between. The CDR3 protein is CATSVGQDRIGAFF. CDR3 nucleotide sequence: TGTGCCACCAGTGTAGGGCAGGATCGTATAGGCGCTTTCTTT.

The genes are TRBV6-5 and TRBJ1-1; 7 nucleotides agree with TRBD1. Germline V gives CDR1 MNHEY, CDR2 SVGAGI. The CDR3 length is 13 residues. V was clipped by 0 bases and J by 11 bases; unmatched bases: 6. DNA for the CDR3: TGTGCCAGCAGTTACTCGGGGCAGGGGGTGGCTTTCTTT. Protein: CASSYSGQGVAFF.

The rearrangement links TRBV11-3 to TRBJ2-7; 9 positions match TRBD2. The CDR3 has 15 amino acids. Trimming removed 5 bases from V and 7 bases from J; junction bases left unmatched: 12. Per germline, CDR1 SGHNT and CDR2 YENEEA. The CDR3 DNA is TGTGCCAGCAGCCCATCCCCAGGACTAGCGAGTGAGCAGTACTTC. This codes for CASSPSPGLASEQYF.

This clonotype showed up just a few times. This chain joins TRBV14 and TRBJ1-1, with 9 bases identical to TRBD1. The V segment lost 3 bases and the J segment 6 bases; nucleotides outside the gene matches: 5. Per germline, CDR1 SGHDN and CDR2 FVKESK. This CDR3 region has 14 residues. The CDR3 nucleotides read TGTGCCAGCAGCCAGATGCGGACAGGGGCTGAAGCTTTCTTT. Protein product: CASSQMRTGAEAFF.

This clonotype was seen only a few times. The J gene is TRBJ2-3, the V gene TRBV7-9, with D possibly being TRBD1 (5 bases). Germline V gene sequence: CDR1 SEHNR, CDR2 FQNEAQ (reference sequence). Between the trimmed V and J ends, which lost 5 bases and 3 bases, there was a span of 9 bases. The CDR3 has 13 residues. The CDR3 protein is CASSKDSTDTQYF. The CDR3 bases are TGTGCCAGCAGCAAAGACAGTACAGATACGCAGTATTTT.

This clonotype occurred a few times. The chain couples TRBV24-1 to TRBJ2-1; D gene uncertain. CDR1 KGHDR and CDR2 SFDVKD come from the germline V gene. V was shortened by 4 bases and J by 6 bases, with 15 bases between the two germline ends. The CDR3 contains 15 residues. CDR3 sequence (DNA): TGTGCCACCAGTGAAGTTGGTCTATCAACCAATGAGCAGTTCTTC. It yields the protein CATSEVGLSTNEQFF.

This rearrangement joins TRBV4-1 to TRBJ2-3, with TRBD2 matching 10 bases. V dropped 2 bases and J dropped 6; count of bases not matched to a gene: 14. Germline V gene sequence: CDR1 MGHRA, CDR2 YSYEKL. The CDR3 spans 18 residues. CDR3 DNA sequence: TGCGCCAGCAGCCAATTTCCAGCGGGAGGGTATGGGATGGATACGCAGTATTTT. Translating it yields CASSQFPAGGYGMDTQYF.

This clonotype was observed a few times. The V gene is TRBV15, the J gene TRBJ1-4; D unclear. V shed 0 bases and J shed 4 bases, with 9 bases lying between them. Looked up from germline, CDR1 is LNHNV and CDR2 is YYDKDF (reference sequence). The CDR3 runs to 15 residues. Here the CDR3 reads CATSRDFGSNEKLFF. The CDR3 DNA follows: TGTGCCACCAGCAGAGATTTCGGGAGTAATGAAAAACTGTTTTTT.

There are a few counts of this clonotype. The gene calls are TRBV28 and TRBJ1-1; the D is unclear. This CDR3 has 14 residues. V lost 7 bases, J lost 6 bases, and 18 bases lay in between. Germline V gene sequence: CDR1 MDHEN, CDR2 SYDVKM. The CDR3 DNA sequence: TGTGCCAGCATGGGCAGAAGAACGGTTTCTGAAGCTTTCTTT. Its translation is CASMGRRTVSEAFF.